These 31 T cell receptor beta chains share one sample of origin, sequenced in a study of technical replicates of blood from a few donors (dated by TCRdb to 2016 to 2017). The library was built by means of the immunoSEQ multiplex PCR assay. In its TCRdb copy, this immuneACCESS table keeps in-frame sequences only and misses some clones. Where compared with another copy, unresolved V genes explain less than half of these, and the others have no known cause. The sample table holds some 14,000 clones, of which roughly 84% were seen once. The ten most abundant clones make up about 12% of the sample. Sequenced material: PBMCs. The origin of the receptors is a human donor in good health.

In its sample, this clone was seen a few times. The J gene is TRBJ2-3, the V gene TRBV7-9, with D unclear. The CDR3 extends over 13 amino acids. V lost 4 bases, J lost 7 bases, and 12 bases lay in between. CDR1 and CDR2 from the germline V gene are SEHNR and FQNEAQ (reference sequence). CDR3 nucleotides: TGTGCCAGCAGCTCCCCCGATCGGTATACGCAGTATTTT. Its protein product is CASSSPDRYTQYF.

The chain joins TRBV6-1 to TRBJ2-1, with TRBD2 identical over 9 bases. The CDR3 extends over 14 amino acids. After removal of 11 bases from V and 8 bases from J, the junction contained 13 bases not matched to a gene. Germline CDR1 MNHNS, CDR2 SASEGT. The chain's CDR3 is CAYSSPGLADEQFF. The CDR3 coding sequence is TGTGCCTATTCCTCGCCGGGACTAGCAGATGAGCAGTTCTTC.

The chain joins TRBV5-1 to TRBJ2-3; TRBD2 is a possible D gene (5 bases). The CDR3 consists of 12 residues. Germline CDR1 is SGHRS and CDR2 is YFSETQ. V was trimmed by 4 bases and J by 6 bases, leaving 9 bases between them. The CDR3 DNA reads TGCGCCAGCAGCCGGAGGTGGGATACGCAGTATTTT. Amino acid sequence: CASSRRWDTQYF.

The CDR3 DNA reads as TGTGCCAGCAGCTTCCAGACAGGGTGGGAGCAGTTCTTC. Its translation is CASSFQTGWEQFF. The genes are TRBV7-8 and TRBJ2-1, with TRBD1 identical over 7 bases. The CDR3 totals 13 residues. The ends lost 3 bases at V and 10 bases at J; junction bases unmatched: 6. From germline, CDR1 is SGHVS and CDR2 FQNEAQ.

CDR3 bases: TGTGCCTGGAGTAAGGCCGGGGGAAACATTCAGTACTTC. It yields the protein CAWSKAGGNIQYF. This chain links TRBV30 with TRBJ2-4; D perhaps matches TRBD2 (6 bases). The V and J ends lost 2 bases and 6 bases respectively, with 11 bases between them. Germline CDR1 GTSNPN, CDR2 SVGIG (reference sequence). The CDR3 spans 13 residues.

The chain carries TRBV13 and TRBJ2-7; 7 positions agree with TRBD1. CDR3 length equals 13 residues. From germline, CDR1 is PRHDT and CDR2 FYEKMQ (reference sequence). V lost 1 base to trimming and J lost 11 bases; unmatched junction nucleotides: 8. Here the CDR3 reads CASSLEQGSPEYF. The CDR3 nucleotides read TGTGCCAGCAGCTTAGAACAGGGGAGCCCCGAGTACTTC.

This clone showed up just once. The chain carries TRBV18 and TRBJ1-1, with 7 bases that match TRBD1. Germline V gene data show CDR1 as KGHSH and CDR2 as LQKENI. The trim removed 2 bases at V and 0 bases at J, leaving 0 bases unmatched. The CDR3 contains 14 residues. CDR3 sequence reads: CASSPTGVNTEAFF. CDR3 DNA: TGTGCCAGCTCACCAACAGGGGTGAACACTGAAGCTTTCTTT.

This chain joins TRBV7-9 and TRBJ2-7, with 13 bases identical to TRBD2. CDR1 and CDR2 from the germline V gene are SEHNR and FQNEAQ (reference sequence). CDR3 length: 17 amino acids. The trim removed 6 bases at V and 6 bases at J, leaving 14 bases unmatched. CDR3 in DNA: TGTGCCAGCAGACCCAGACTAGCGGGAGGCCTATGGGGCGAGCAGTACTTC. Its protein is CASRPRLAGGLWGEQYF.

The chain links TRBV27 to TRBJ2-1; 7 bases are shared with TRBD1. The CDR3 spans 12 residues. The J segment lost 3 bases and the V segment lost 11 bases, leaving 4 bases of the junction unmatched. CDR1 and CDR2 from the germline V gene are MNHEY and SMNVEV (reference sequence). In nucleotides, the CDR3 is TGTGCCTCTGGGACAGACTACAATGAGCAGTTCTTC. Its protein is CASGTDYNEQFF.

CDR3 region: CASSPVLSGSINEQFF. As DNA, the CDR3 is TGTGCCAGCAGCCCCGTGCTTAGCGGGAGTATAAATGAGCAGTTCTTC. The chain uses TRBV5-4 and TRBJ2-1; 9 nucleotides agree with TRBD2. The CDR3 runs 16 residues. Trimming removed 4 bases from V and 7 bases from J; junction bases left unmatched: 12. Germline CDR1 reads SGHNT; CDR2 reads YYREEE (reference sequence).

A few counts support this clone. This chain links TRBV19 with TRBJ1-5, with 10 bases matching TRBD1. The ends lost 3 bases at V and 5 bases at J; junction bases unmatched: 4. Germline-derived CDR1 and CDR2 are LNHDA and SQIVND (reference sequence). The length of the CDR3 is 15 residues. DNA for the CDR3: TGTGCCAGTAGTATGGCCGGGACAGGGGATCAGCCCCAGCATTTT. Protein product: CASSMAGTGDQPQHF.

CDR3 amino acids: CATSRESGEYQETQYF. The CDR3 region has the DNA TGTGCCACCAGCAGAGAAAGCGGAGAGTACCAAGAGACCCAGTACTTC. The chain is built from TRBV15 and TRBJ2-5, with D possibly matching TRBD2 (5 bases). This CDR3 is 16 amino acids long. Germline loops: CDR1 LNHNV, CDR2 YYDKDF (reference sequence). With 0 bases removed from V and 0 bases from J, the gap between germline ends came to 11 bases.

The chain uses TRBV18 and TRBJ2-1; 7 nucleotides match TRBD2. V lost 4 bases and J lost 0; bases outside the gene matches: 3. In germline, CDR1 is KGHSH, CDR2 LQKENI. This CDR3 region has 15 residues. The chain's CDR3 is CASSRWEGSYNEQFF. DNA of the CDR3: TGTGCCAGCTCACGTTGGGAGGGCTCCTACAATGAGCAGTTCTTC.

The V and J genes are TRBV27 and TRBJ2-5; 11 positions agree with TRBD2. The CDR3 runs 15 residues. Germline values: CDR1 MNHEY, CDR2 SMNVEV (reference sequence). V was pared by 6 bases and J by 4 bases, with 7 bases of the junction left unmatched. The CDR3 coding sequence is TGTGCCAGCAGCCCAAACCTAGCGGGAGGAGAGACCCAGTACTTC. It yields the protein CASSPNLAGGETQYF.

CDR3 bases: TGTGCCAGCACGGGTTGGGGACAGAGCTCCTACGAGCAGTACTTC. It encodes CASTGWGQSSYEQYF. The chain recombines TRBV27 with TRBJ2-7, with 7 positions matching TRBD1. V was pared by 7 bases and J by 0 bases, with 9 bases of the junction left unmatched. This CDR3 is built from 15 residues. Germline CDR1 reads MNHEY; CDR2 reads SMNVEV (reference sequence).

This clone was observed a handful of times. This rearrangement joins TRBV13 to TRBJ2-1; D not resolved. V dropped 7 bases and J dropped 1 base, with 5 bases sitting between them. CDR1 is PRHDT, CDR2 FYEKMQ, per germline (reference sequence). The CDR3 contains 12 residues. This CDR3 reads CASTRSYNEQFF. The DNA of the CDR3 is TGTGCCAGCACTCGGTCCTACAATGAGCAGTTCTTC.

This chain joins TRBV10-3 and TRBJ2-7; 7 nucleotides line up with TRBD2. CDR1 is ENHRY and CDR2 is SYGVKD in the germline V gene. The J segment lost 7 bases and the V segment lost 3 bases, leaving 0 bases of the junction unmatched. The CDR3 is made up of 11 amino acids. CDR3 region: CAISELAEQYF. The CDR3 nucleotides read TGTGCCATCAGTGAACTAGCGGAGCAGTACTTC.

This chain connects TRBV6-5 to TRBJ2-7; 7 positions match TRBD1. CDR3 length: 15 residues. CDR1 and CDR2 (germline): MNHEY, SVGAGI. V was pared by 0 bases and J by 3 bases, with 5 bases of the junction left unmatched. The CDR3 sequence: CASSYSRGLDYEQYF. In DNA form, the CDR3 reads TGTGCCAGCAGTTACTCTAGGGGGCTGGACTACGAGCAGTACTTC.

The gene calls are TRBV27 and TRBJ1-2; 8 bases fit TRBD1. Germline V lookup: CDR1 MNHEY, CDR2 SMNVEV (reference sequence). The junction had 4 bases not matched to a gene; V was cut back by 0 bases and J by 7 bases. This CDR3 region has 14 residues. The CDR3 bases are TGTGCCAGCAGTTTATCACGGACAGGGTCTGGCTACACCTTC. Its protein is CASSLSRTGSGYTF.

The chain recombines TRBV5-1 with TRBJ2-5; 7 bases fit TRBD1. Germline values: CDR1 SGHRS, CDR2 YFSETQ. This CDR3 has 15 amino acids. The V and J ends lost 1 base and 5 bases, in that order; junction bases with no gene match: 8. CDR3 coding DNA: TGCGCCAGCAGCTTGTCCGGACAGGCCGGGGAGACCCAGTACTTC. Its protein product is CASSLSGQAGETQYF.

The gene calls are TRBV7-6 and TRBJ2-7; 10 nucleotides line up with TRBD2. The CDR3 covers 15 residues. The V gene end was trimmed by 1 base and the J gene end by 7 bases; junction bases not matched to a gene: 7. Germline loops: CDR1 SGHVS, CDR2 FNYEAQ. The CDR3 coding sequence is TGTGCCAGCAGCTTAGAGAGCCTAGCGGGAGTAGAGCAGTACTTC. It encodes CASSLESLAGVEQYF.

The chain combines TRBV4-2 with TRBJ2-3; 13 bases match TRBD2. With 1 base clipped from V and 2 bases from J, the junction kept 6 bases outside the gene matches. The V gene's germline CDR1 is LGHNA and CDR2 YNFKEQ. The CDR3 length is 18 residues. CDR3 sequence reads: CASSQVLAGGENTDTQYF. The CDR3 nucleotides read TGTGCCAGCAGCCAAGTACTAGCGGGAGGGGAAAACACAGATACGCAGTATTTT.

The chain is built from TRBV19 and TRBJ2-6; D is perhaps TRBD2 (6 bases). The ends were cut back, 7 bases at V and 0 bases at J, with 16 bases in the middle. This CDR3 spans 17 amino acids. Germline CDR1 is LNHDA and CDR2 is SQIVND (reference sequence). CDR3 amino acids: CASTLQGGFSGANVLTF. In nucleotides, the CDR3 is TGTGCCAGTACCCTCCAGGGAGGATTCTCTGGGGCCAACGTCCTGACTTTC.

The chain recombines TRBV5-1 with TRBJ2-2, with TRBD2 identical over 12 bases. The germline CDR1 and CDR2 sequences are SGHRS and YFSETQ. The J segment lost 4 bases and the V segment lost 5 bases, leaving 6 bases of the junction unmatched. This CDR3 is built from 16 residues. The CDR3 coding sequence is TGCGCCAGCAGTCCACCGGGACTAGCGGGCACCGGGGAGCTGTTTTTT. The encoded protein is CASSPPGLAGTGELFF.

The chain is built from TRBV14 and TRBJ2-7; tentative D call: TRBD2 (6 bases). Trimming cost V 0 bases and J 2 bases, with 14 bases left between them. Germline assignment: CDR1 SGHDN and CDR2 FVKESK. This CDR3 is built from 16 residues. DNA of the CDR3: TGTGCCAGCAGCCAAGAACTAGCACCCTTCCCCTACGAGCAGTACTTC. It codes for CASSQELAPFPYEQYF.

The chain has TRBV7-3 and TRBJ2-1, with 8 bases that match TRBD2. The CDR3 consists of 15 residues. V lost 4 bases, J lost 8 bases, and 10 bases stayed unmatched. From germline, CDR1 is SGHTA and CDR2 FQGTGA. CDR3 DNA sequence: TGTGCCAGCAGCTATTCCGGGACTAGGGCGTATGAGCAGTTCTTC. This encodes CASSYSGTRAYEQFF.

This clone was counted between two and nine times. V and J are TRBV27 and TRBJ1-4; no firm D call. CDR1 is MNHEY and CDR2 is SMNVEV in the germline V gene (reference sequence). CDR3 length: 15 amino acids. V shed 4 bases and J shed 6 bases, with 15 bases lying between them. CDR3: CASSSYSGRDEKLFF. For the CDR3, the DNA is TGTGCCAGCAGTTCCTACTCCGGTCGGGATGAAAAACTGTTTTTT.

This rearrangement joins TRBV30 to TRBJ1-5; no firm D call. Deletions cut 1 base from V and 4 bases from J, with 5 bases between. CDR1 is GTSNPN and CDR2 is SVGIG in the germline V gene (reference sequence). The CDR3 runs to 12 residues. Here the CDR3 DNA reads TGTGCCTGGAGTGGTCAGAATCAGCCCCAGCATTTT. Translating gives CAWSGQNQPQHF.

The chain carries TRBV5-1 and TRBJ2-5; D perhaps matches TRBD1 (7 bases). The CDR3 totals 13 residues. From germline, CDR1 is SGHRS and CDR2 YFSETQ. The ends were cut back, 4 bases at V and 5 bases at J, with 12 bases in the middle. CDR3 protein: CASSRRGQETQYF. CDR3 DNA sequence: TGCGCCAGCAGCAGGAGGGGGCAGGAGACCCAGTACTTC.

The chain has TRBV2 and TRBJ1-1; D might be TRBD1 (6 bases). Germline V gene data show CDR1 as SNHLY and CDR2 as FYNNEI. This CDR3 contains 13 residues. Trimming took off 8 bases at V and 1 base at J, with 11 bases between the two ends. DNA for the CDR3: TGTGCCAGCGCTAGGACAGAGAACACTGAAGCTTTCTTT. Encoded protein: CASARTENTEAFF.

This chain links TRBV2 with TRBJ1-1; TRBD1 aligns across 8 bases. Germline V lookup: CDR1 SNHLY, CDR2 FYNNEI. The CDR3 is 14 amino acids. V lost 6 bases to trimming and J lost 5 bases; unmatched junction nucleotides: 8. CDR3 sequence: CASRGGQVRTEAFF. Written as DNA, the CDR3 is TGTGCCAGCAGGGGGGGACAGGTGAGGACTGAAGCTTTCTTT.